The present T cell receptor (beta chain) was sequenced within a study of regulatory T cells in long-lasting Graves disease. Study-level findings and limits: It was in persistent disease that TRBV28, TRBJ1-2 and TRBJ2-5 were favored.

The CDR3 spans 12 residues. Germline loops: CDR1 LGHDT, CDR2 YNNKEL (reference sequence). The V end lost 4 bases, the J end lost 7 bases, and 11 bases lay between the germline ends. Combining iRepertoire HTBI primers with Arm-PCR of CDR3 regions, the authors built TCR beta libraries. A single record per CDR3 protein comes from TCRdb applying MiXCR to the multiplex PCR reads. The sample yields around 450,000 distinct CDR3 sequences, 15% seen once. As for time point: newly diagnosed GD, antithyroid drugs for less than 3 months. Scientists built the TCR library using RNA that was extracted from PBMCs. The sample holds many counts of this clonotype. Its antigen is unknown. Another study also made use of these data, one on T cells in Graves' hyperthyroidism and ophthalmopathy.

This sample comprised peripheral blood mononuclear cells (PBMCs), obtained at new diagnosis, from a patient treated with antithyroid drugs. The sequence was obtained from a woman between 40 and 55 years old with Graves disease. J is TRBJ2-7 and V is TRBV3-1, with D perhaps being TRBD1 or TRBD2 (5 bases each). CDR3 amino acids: CASSRPGQEQYF. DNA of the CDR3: TGTGCCAGCAGCCGCCCGGGGCAGGAGCAGTACTTC.